Each of the 30 T cell receptor beta chains below was sequenced from the same sample in a study of shared clonotypes between healthy human individuals. The table came from immunoSEQ multiplex PCR; TCRdb's copy has only in-frame clones and leaves some out. In the table there are over a million clones, 78% of which are singletons. Sequenced input: memory CD4+ T cells from PBMCs. Sample subset: CD45RA-negative fraction. These receptors were obtained from a man between 18 and 35 years old in good health. Some clones in this sample may be carry-over from other donors' samples.

The chain uses TRBV5-6 and TRBJ2-7; 9 bases line up with TRBD1. The CDR3 consists of 15 residues. V was clipped by 5 bases and J by 0 bases; unmatched bases: 6. The V gene's germline CDR1 is SGHDT and CDR2 YYEEEE. The CDR3, as DNA: TGTGCCAGCAGTTGGGACAGGGCAAGCTCCTACGAGCAGTACTTC. This encodes CASSWDRASSYEQYF.

The genes are TRBV7-8 and TRBJ1-5, with no clear D. V gave up 5 bases and J gave up 11 bases, with 19 bases separating them. Per germline, CDR1 SGHVS and CDR2 FQNEAQ. The CDR3 spans 14 residues. The CDR3 region has the DNA TGTGCCAGCAGCCCCCGATGGGAAAGTGGTGCCCAGCATTTT. This gives the protein CASSPRWESGAQHF. Full variable domain (remainder filled in from reference TRBV7-8 and TRBJ1-5): GAGVSQSPRYKVAKRGQDVALRCDPISGHVSLFWYQQALGQGPEFLTYFQNEAQLDKSGLPSDRFFAERPEGSVSTLKIQRTQQEDSAVYLCASSPRWESGAQHFGDGTRLSIL.

V gene TRBV19 combines with J gene TRBJ2-1; 10 bases are a match to TRBD2. Germline V gives CDR1 LNHDA, CDR2 SQIVND (reference sequence). V was clipped by 7 bases and J by 3 bases; unmatched bases: 9. This CDR3 region has 16 residues. The CDR3 spells CASTGGASGSYNEQFF. The CDR3, as DNA: TGTGCCAGTACCGGAGGGGCTAGCGGGAGCTACAATGAGCAGTTCTTC. Filled out from reference TRBV19 and TRBJ2-1, the complete variable domain reads DGGITQSPKYLFRKEGQNVTLSCEQNLNHDAMYWYRQDPGQGLRLIYYSQIVNDFQKGDIAEGYSVSREKKESFPLTVTSAQKNPTAFYLCASTGGASGSYNEQFFGPGTRLTVL.

This rearrangement joins TRBV4-2 to TRBJ2-2; D not certain. The CDR3 extends over 14 amino acids. V gave up 1 base and J gave up 6 bases, with 9 bases separating them. Germline V gene lookup returns CDR1 LGHNA and CDR2 YNFKEQ. The DNA of the CDR3 is TGTGCCAGCAGCCAAGCAGAAGCATCCGGGGAGCTGTTTTTT. It specifies CASSQAEASGELFF.

This sequence joins TRBV5-6 and TRBJ1-2; 7 bases are a match to TRBD1. There are 14 residues in the CDR3. V gave up 4 bases and J gave up 5 bases; unmatched junction bases: 8. Germline V gene sequence: CDR1 SGHDT, CDR2 YYEEEE. CDR3 region: CASSRFTGAYGYTF. Here the CDR3 DNA reads TGTGCCAGCAGCCGATTTACAGGGGCGTATGGCTACACCTTC. Using reference TRBV5-6 and TRBJ1-2 for the parts outside the CDR3, the full variable domain is DAGVTQSPTHLIKTRGQQVTLRCSPKSGHDTVSWYQQALGQGPQFIFQYYEEEERQRGNFPDRFSGHQFPNYSSELNVNALLLGDSALYLCASSRFTGAYGYTFGSGTRLTVV.

This chain connects TRBV10-3 to TRBJ2-3; tentative D call: TRBD1 (6 bases). CDR1 is ENHRY and CDR2 is SYGVKD in the germline V gene. The V and J ends lost 2 bases and 8 bases respectively, with 20 bases between them. The CDR3 is 16 residues long. Written as DNA, the CDR3 is TGTGCCATCAGTGAGAAGAAGCAGGGGCCCCCGGGTACGCAGTATTTT. Amino acid sequence: CAISEKKQGPPGTQYF.

As concerns this clone: This probably arose from a read error, given a far larger clone one base away. The V gene is TRBV7-2, the J gene TRBJ1-5; no clear D. V was trimmed by 1 base and J by 5 bases, leaving 6 bases between them. Germline assignment: CDR1 SGHTA and CDR2 FQGNSA. There are 13 residues in the CDR3. The CDR3 here is CASSLEVDQPQHF. The CDR3 nucleotides read TGTGCCAGCAGCTTAGAGGTGGATCAGCCCCAGCATTTT. Complete variable domain (other parts from reference TRBV7-2 and TRBJ1-5): GAGVSQSPSNKVTEKGKDVELRCDPISGHTALYWYRQSLGQGLEFLIYFQGNSAPDKSGLPSDRFSAERTGGSVSTLTIQRTQQEDSAVYLCASSLEVDQPQHFGDGTRLSIL.

The genes are TRBV6-5 and TRBJ1-4; weak D call: TRBD1 (5 bases). V lost 0 bases, J lost 8 bases, and 16 bases lay in between. CDR1 is MNHEY, CDR2 SVGAGI, per germline. The CDR3 has 16 residues. The CDR3 nucleotides read TGTGCCAGCAGTTACTCGGGCCCCAGGGCTTACGAAAAACTGTTTTTT. Its translation is CASSYSGPRAYEKLFF.

This clone has at least ten counts. The chain uses TRBV4-1 and TRBJ2-1, with a weak D call TRBD2 (6 bases). V lost 4 bases and J lost 9, with 16 bases in between. This CDR3 has 14 amino acids. Germline V gives CDR1 MGHRA, CDR2 YSYEKL. This CDR3 is CASSLGPVGSEQFF. CDR3 nucleotides: TGCGCCAGCAGCCTCGGGCCCGTCGGGAGTGAGCAGTTCTTC.

The chain joins TRBV2 to TRBJ1-5; 9 bases are shared with TRBD1. There are 15 residues in the CDR3. Germline assignment: CDR1 SNHLY and CDR2 FYNNEI. The V and J ends lost 6 bases and 2 bases, in that order; junction bases with no gene match: 5. The chain's CDR3 is CASRGGQGGNQPQHF. Here the CDR3 DNA reads TGTGCCAGCAGGGGGGGACAGGGTGGCAATCAGCCCCAGCATTTT. The variable domain in full, completed from reference TRBV2 and TRBJ1-5, reads EPEVTQTPSHQVTQMGQEVILRCVPISNHLYFYWYRQILGQKVEFLVSFYNNEISEKSEIFDDQFSVERPDGSNFTLKIRSTKLEDSAMYFCASRGGQGGNQPQHFGDGTRLSIL.

This clone was seen once. The rearrangement joins TRBV19 to TRBJ1-4; no clear D gene. Germline CDR1 and CDR2: LNHDA and SQIVND (reference sequence). V was shortened by 7 bases and J by 3 bases, with 18 bases between the two germline ends. This CDR3 has 16 residues. The CDR3 DNA reads as TGTGCCAGTACCCCAGGCCCGAAGGCACCTAATGAAAAACTGTTTTTT. It is translated as CASTPGPKAPNEKLFF.

J is TRBJ2-4 and V is TRBV28; D remains unclear. Germline CDR1 MDHEN, CDR2 SYDVKM. This CDR3 region has 14 residues. Trimming took 6 bases from V and 0 from J, leaving 9 bases between them. CDR3 protein: CASRPGLAKNIQYF. DNA of the CDR3: TGTGCCAGCAGACCAGGCCTAGCCAAAAACATTCAGTACTTC.

The CDR3 loop reads CAWSVLTDSFSNQPQHF. The CDR3 nucleotides read TGTGCCTGGAGTGTCCTGACGGACAGTTTTAGCAATCAGCCCCAGCATTTT. The rearrangement joins TRBV30 to TRBJ1-5, with a possible D match to TRBD1 (6 bases). Germline CDR1 and CDR2: GTSNPN and SVGIG (reference sequence). The V end was cut by 0 bases, the J end by 0 bases, with 15 bases between. There are 17 residues in the CDR3.

V gene TRBV18 combines with J gene TRBJ1-3, with 7 bases identical to TRBD1. The germline V gene encodes CDR1 KGHSH and CDR2 LQKENI. The CDR3 is made up of 14 amino acids. J lost 8 bases, V lost 4 bases, and 8 bases had no gene match. This CDR3 is CASSLADRPDTIYF. The DNA for the CDR3 is TGTGCCAGCTCACTTGCGGACAGGCCGGACACCATATATTTT.

The rearrangement uses TRBV14 and TRBJ1-2, with unresolved D. Germline V CDR1 and CDR2: SGHDN, FVKESK. CDR3 length: 13 residues. Trimming stripped 5 bases from V and 8 bases from J, with 15 bases between. This CDR3 is CASSTTRRDGYTF. Here the CDR3 DNA reads TGTGCCAGCAGCACCACGCGGCGTGACGGCTACACCTTC.

The V and J genes are TRBV6-1 and TRBJ2-1; D is perhaps TRBD2 (6 bases). The ends were cut back, 1 base at V and 6 bases at J, with 13 bases in the middle. The CDR3 contains 15 residues. The germline V gene has CDR1 MNHNS and CDR2 SASEGT. The CDR3 is CASSEVGGVVNEQFF. Here the CDR3 DNA reads TGTGCCAGCAGTGAAGTCGGGGGAGTCGTCAATGAGCAGTTCTTC.

The table lists this clone with a count of one. This chain links TRBV4-1 with TRBJ2-7, with TRBD2 as a possible D gene (7 bases). CDR3 length equals 17 residues. V lost 4 bases and J lost 0, with 19 bases in between. Per germline, CDR1 MGHRA and CDR2 YSYEKL. CDR3 DNA: TGCGCCAGCAGCCGTAGCCGGGGGGCGGAGAGCTCCTACGAGCAGTACTTC. The encoded protein is CASSRSRGAESSYEQYF.

The chain is built from TRBV28 and TRBJ2-1; TRBD1 agrees at 11 bases. CDR3 size: 16 residues. The germline CDR1 and CDR2 sequences are MDHEN and SYDVKM. V was pared by 1 base and J by 2 bases, with 1 base of the junction left unmatched. CDR3 protein: CASSLLGQGAYNEQFF. The CDR3 DNA reads as TGTGCCAGCAGTTTATTGGGACAGGGGGCCTACAATGAGCAGTTCTTC.

As to this clone: Other DNA variants within this sample encode the same CDR3. The chain carries TRBV7-3 and TRBJ2-3; D unresolved. Germline loops: CDR1 SGHTA, CDR2 FQGTGA. This CDR3 is built from 14 residues. Trimming took off 1 base at V and 1 base at J, with 6 bases between the two ends. The CDR3: CASSLIGGTDTQYF. In DNA form, the CDR3 reads TGTGCCAGCAGCTTAATTGGCGGCACAGATACGCAGTATTTT.

This sequence joins TRBV10-3 and TRBJ2-7; either TRBD1 or TRBD2 may supply D (5 bases each). Trimming took 7 bases from V and 0 from J, leaving 16 bases between them. Germline CDR1 reads ENHRY; CDR2 reads SYGVKD. The CDR3 is 15 residues long. The CDR3 nucleotides read TGTGCCATCACCCCGGGACCGAGGAGCTCCTACGAGCAGTACTTC. It specifies CAITPGPRSSYEQYF.

The chain carries TRBV7-2 and TRBJ1-2; D not resolved. The germline CDR1 and CDR2 sequences are SGHTA and FQGNSA. V lost 2 bases, J lost 0 bases, and 13 bases lay in between. This CDR3 region has 16 residues. CDR3 region: CASSLLRSGSNYGYTF. CDR3 sequence (DNA): TGTGCCAGCAGCTTACTCCGGTCAGGATCTAACTATGGCTACACCTTC.

This chain connects TRBV11-2 to TRBJ2-2, with TRBD2 as a possible D gene (6 bases). The V gene's germline CDR1 is SGHAT and CDR2 FQNNGV. Trimming removed 5 bases at V and 2 bases at J, with 18 bases between. The CDR3 sequence is 17 residues long. The CDR3 nucleotides are TGTGCCAGCAGCATCCGCCAGGGAGGTAAAAACACCGGGGAGCTGTTTTTT. It translates to CASSIRQGGKNTGELFF.

This chain connects TRBV5-1 to TRBJ2-1, with TRBD1 matching 7 bases. CDR1 and CDR2 from the germline V gene are SGHRS and YFSETQ. J lost 6 bases, V lost 0 bases, and 9 bases had no gene match. The length of the CDR3 is 16 residues. The CDR3 sequence is CASSLEAGGVPNEQFF. The CDR3 DNA follows: TGCGCCAGCAGCTTGGAGGCAGGGGGTGTTCCCAATGAGCAGTTCTTC.

This clone was seen a handful of times. V gene TRBV14 combines with J gene TRBJ2-1, with 9 bases identical to TRBD1. CDR1 and CDR2 (germline): SGHDN, FVKESK. The V gene end was trimmed by 2 bases and the J gene end by 9 bases; junction bases not matched to a gene: 14. The CDR3 has 17 amino acids. The CDR3 region is CASSQRGRWTGEPEQFF. Written as DNA, the CDR3 is TGTGCCAGCAGCCAAAGGGGGCGGTGGACAGGGGAACCTGAGCAGTTCTTC.

The chain couples TRBV7-9 to TRBJ2-7, with D unclear. V dropped 1 base and J dropped 6 bases, with 7 bases sitting between them. The CDR3 is 12 amino acids. The V gene's germline CDR1 is SEHNR and CDR2 FQNEAQ (reference sequence). The DNA of the CDR3 is TGTGCCAGCAGCTTAGAAGGGTTCGAGCAGTACTTC. Encoded protein: CASSLEGFEQYF.

The J gene is TRBJ1-5, the V gene TRBV5-1, with D possibly TRBD1 on 6 matching bases. The germline V and J ends were trimmed by 0 bases and 0 bases, with 10 bases remaining between them. This CDR3 spans 16 amino acids. Germline V gene sequence: CDR1 SGHRS, CDR2 YFSETQ. CDR3 in amino acids: CASSLGSGASNQPQHF. DNA of the CDR3: TGCGCCAGCAGCTTGGGTTCGGGGGCTAGCAATCAGCCCCAGCATTTT.

The chain has TRBV6-5 and TRBJ2-7; 9 nucleotides line up with TRBD2. Germline trimming cut 5 bases from V and 2 bases from J; bases unmatched to any gene: 4. The CDR3 has 14 residues. CDR1 and CDR2 (germline): MNHEY, SVGAGI. The DNA of the CDR3 is TGTGCCAGCAGTCTAAGCGGGGGGCCCTACGAGCAGTACTTC. Translation: CASSLSGGPYEQYF.

For this clone: A read error is possible here, since a much larger clone lies one base away. The sample contains more than one DNA sequence encoding this CDR3. The rearrangement links TRBV9 to TRBJ1-1, with TRBD1 matching over 8 bases. Germline-derived CDR1 and CDR2 are SGDLS and YYNGEE. The CDR3 loop spans 15 amino acids. CDR3 in amino acids: CASSVDPTGDTEAFF. CDR3 DNA sequence: TGTGCCAGCAGTGTAGACCCGACAGGGGACACTGAAGCTTTCTTT.

This clone was picked up many times. Other nucleotide sequences from this sample produce the same CDR3. The chain uses TRBV6-5 and TRBJ1-1, with 7 bases matching TRBD1. V dropped 2 bases and J dropped 0; count of bases not matched to a gene: 0. This CDR3 has 14 amino acids. Germline lookup yields CDR1 MNHEY and CDR2 SVGAGI. The CDR3 DNA sequence: TGTGCCAGCAGTTACGGACAGGTGAACACTGAAGCTTTCTTT. This codes for CASSYGQVNTEAFF.

This clone has a handful of counts. V is TRBV5-1 and J is TRBJ1-2; D perhaps matches TRBD1 (6 bases). CDR3 length: 17 amino acids. V lost 0 bases, J lost 8 bases, and 23 bases lay in between. From germline, CDR1 is SGHRS and CDR2 YFSETQ. Written as DNA, the CDR3 is TGCGCCAGCAGCTTGGCCCCCGACAGGACCACAACTATGGGCTACACCTTC. This sequence encodes CASSLAPDRTTTMGYTF.